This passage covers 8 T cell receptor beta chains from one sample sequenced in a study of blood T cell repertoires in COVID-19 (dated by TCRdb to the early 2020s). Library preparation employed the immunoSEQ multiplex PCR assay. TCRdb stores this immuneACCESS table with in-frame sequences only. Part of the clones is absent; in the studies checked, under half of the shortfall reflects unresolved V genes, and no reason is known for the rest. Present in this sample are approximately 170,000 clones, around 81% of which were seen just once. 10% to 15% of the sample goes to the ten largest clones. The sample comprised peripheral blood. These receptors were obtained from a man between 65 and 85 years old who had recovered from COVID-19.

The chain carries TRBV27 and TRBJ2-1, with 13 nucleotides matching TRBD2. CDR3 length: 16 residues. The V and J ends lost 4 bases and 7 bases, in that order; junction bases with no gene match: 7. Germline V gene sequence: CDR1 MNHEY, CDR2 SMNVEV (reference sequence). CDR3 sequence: CASSSSLAGGPNEQFF. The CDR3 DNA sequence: TGTGCCAGCAGTTCATCACTAGCGGGAGGGCCAAATGAGCAGTTCTTC.

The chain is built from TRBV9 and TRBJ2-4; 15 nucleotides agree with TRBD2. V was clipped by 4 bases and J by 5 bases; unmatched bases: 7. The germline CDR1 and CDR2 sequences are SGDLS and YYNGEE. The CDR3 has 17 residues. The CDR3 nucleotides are TGTGCCAGCAGCTCGGGACTAGCGGGAGGTGCCCAAAACATTCAGTACTTC. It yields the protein CASSSGLAGGAQNIQYF.

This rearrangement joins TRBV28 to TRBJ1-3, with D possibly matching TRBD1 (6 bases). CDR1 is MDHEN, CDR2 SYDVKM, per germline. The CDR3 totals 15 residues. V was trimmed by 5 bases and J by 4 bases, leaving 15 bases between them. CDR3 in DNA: TGTGCCAGCAGTGCCGGGGGGCTTGTGGGAAACACCATATATTTT. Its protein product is CASSAGGLVGNTIYF.

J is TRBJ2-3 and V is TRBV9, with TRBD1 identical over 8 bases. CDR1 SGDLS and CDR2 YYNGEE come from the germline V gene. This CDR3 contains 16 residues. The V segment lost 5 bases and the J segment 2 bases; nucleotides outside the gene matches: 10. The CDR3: CASSEQTGAYTDTQYF. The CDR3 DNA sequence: TGTGCCAGCAGTGAACAGACAGGGGCCTACACAGATACGCAGTATTTT.

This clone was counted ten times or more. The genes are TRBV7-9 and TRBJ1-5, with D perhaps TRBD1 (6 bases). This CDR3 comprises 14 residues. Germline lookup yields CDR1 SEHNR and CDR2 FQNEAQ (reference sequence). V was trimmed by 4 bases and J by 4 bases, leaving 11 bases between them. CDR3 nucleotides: TGTGCCAGCAGCTGGGGGCCCTCTAATCAGCCCCAGCATTTT. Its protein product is CASSWGPSNQPQHF. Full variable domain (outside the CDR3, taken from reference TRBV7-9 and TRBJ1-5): DTGVSQNPRHKITKRGQNVTFRCDPISEHNRLYWYRQTLGQGPEFLTYFQNEAQLEKSRLLSDRFSAERPKGSFSTLEIQRTEQGDSAMYLCASSWGPSNQPQHFGDGTRLSIL.

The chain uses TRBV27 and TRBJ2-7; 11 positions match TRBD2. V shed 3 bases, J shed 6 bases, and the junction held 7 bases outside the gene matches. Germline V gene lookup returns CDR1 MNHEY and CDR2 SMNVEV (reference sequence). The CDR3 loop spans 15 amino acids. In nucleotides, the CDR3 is TGTGCCAGCAGTTTGAACGGACTAGCGGGCGGCGAGCAGTACTTC. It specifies CASSLNGLAGGEQYF.

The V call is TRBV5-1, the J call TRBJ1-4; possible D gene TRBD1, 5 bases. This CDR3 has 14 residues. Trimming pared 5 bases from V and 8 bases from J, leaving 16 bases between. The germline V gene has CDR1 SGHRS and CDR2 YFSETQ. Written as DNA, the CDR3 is TGCGCCAGCAGACAAGACGGGACTGCGGAAAAACTGTTTTTT. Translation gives CASRQDGTAEKLFF.

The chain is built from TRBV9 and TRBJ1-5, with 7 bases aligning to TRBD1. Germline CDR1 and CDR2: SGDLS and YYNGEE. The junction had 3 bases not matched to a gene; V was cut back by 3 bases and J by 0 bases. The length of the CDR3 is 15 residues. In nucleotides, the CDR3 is TGTGCCAGCAGCGCGGGGACAGATAGCAATCAGCCCCAGCATTTT. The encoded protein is CASSAGTDSNQPQHF.